Listed below are T cell receptor beta chains from one sample, sequenced in a study of Ad26.COV2.S vaccination and SARS-CoV-2 variants. Assay: immunoSEQ multiplex PCR; the TCRdb copy retains only in-frame clones and omits some. The table lists hundreds of thousands of clones, about 85% of them singletons, with approximately 5.9% in the top ten. Sequenced material: peripheral blood, taken in a trial of Ad26.COV2.S vaccine versus placebo. The receptor source for this set is a person between 18 and 60 years old who received the Ad26.COV2.S COVID-19 vaccine or a placebo. Both conserved end residues are part of each CDR3. Each record gives: J gene, V gene, clone size, CDR3 protein. Only part of the rows carry a size: once, few, many, or a class if the clone is expanded.

j_call: TRBJ1-1
v_call: TRBV29-1
clone_size: .
cdr3_aa: CSVQHRVDTEAFF

j_call: TRBJ2-6
v_call: TRBV5-8
clone_size: .
cdr3_aa: CASSPKTGGASGANVLTF

j_call: TRBJ1-1
v_call: TRBV9
clone_size: .
cdr3_aa: CASSVAGQNTEAFF

j_call: TRBJ2-1
v_call: TRBV27
clone_size: .
cdr3_aa: CASRWIGLAGGKGNYNEQFF

j_call: TRBJ2-3
v_call: TRBV27
clone_size: .
cdr3_aa: CASRRKPPSGTDTQYF

j_call: TRBJ1-3
v_call: TRBV9
clone_size: few
cdr3_aa: CASSETAPMWGSGNTIYF

j_call: TRBJ1-4
v_call: TRBV5-1
clone_size: .
cdr3_aa: CASSPPGVEKLFF

j_call: TRBJ1-6
v_call: TRBV5-6
clone_size: .
cdr3_aa: CASSADRGNSPLHF

j_call: TRBJ1-2
v_call: TRBV7-9
clone_size: .
cdr3_aa: CASSSSREPDGYTF

j_call: TRBJ1-1
v_call: TRBV7-9
clone_size: few
cdr3_aa: CASSYNVGTGGTEAFF

j_call: TRBJ1-1
v_call: TRBV6-5
clone_size: once
cdr3_aa: CASSGYRDGSEAFF

j_call: TRBJ2-7
v_call: TRBV5-4
clone_size: once
cdr3_aa: CASSFYGGVYEQYF

j_call: TRBJ1-5
v_call: TRBV6-4
clone_size: .
cdr3_aa: CASSVDQGPQHF

j_call: TRBJ2-7
v_call: TRBV19
clone_size: .
cdr3_aa: CASSRDRAYEQYF

j_call: TRBJ2-4
v_call: TRBV30
clone_size: few
cdr3_aa: CAWSGSIVDIQYF

j_call: TRBJ1-2
v_call: TRBV6-5
clone_size: .
cdr3_aa: CASSYRRANYGYTF

j_call: TRBJ1-2
v_call: TRBV6-5
clone_size: once
cdr3_aa: CASSRDRGLGGYTF

j_call: TRBJ2-2
v_call: TRBV3-1/TRBV3-2
clone_size: few
cdr3_aa: CASSPHGGSTGELFF

j_call: TRBJ1-1
v_call: TRBV10-3
clone_size: .
cdr3_aa: CATQVGVQRTTEAFF

j_call: TRBJ2-7
v_call: TRBV28
clone_size: .
cdr3_aa: CASSFPPGTASSYEQYF

j_call: TRBJ2-1
v_call: TRBV6-5
clone_size: .
cdr3_aa: CASSLLSGSANEQFF

j_call: TRBJ2-5
v_call: TRBV29-1
clone_size: .
cdr3_aa: CSGTSPWETQYF

j_call: TRBJ2-1
v_call: TRBV11-1
clone_size: .
cdr3_aa: CASSLEGANEQFF

j_call: TRBJ2-3
v_call: TRBV28
clone_size: .
cdr3_aa: CASTPPAQGTDTQYF

j_call: TRBJ2-5
v_call: TRBV13
clone_size: once
cdr3_aa: CASSPGRPYQETQYF

j_call: TRBJ1-1
v_call: TRBV29-1
clone_size: .
cdr3_aa: CSSKIRGLNTEAFF

j_call: TRBJ1-2
v_call: TRBV27
clone_size: .
cdr3_aa: CASSLSRGIHGYTF

j_call: TRBJ1-1
v_call: TRBV3-1/TRBV3-2
clone_size: .
cdr3_aa: CASSPSGWGEAFF

j_call: TRBJ2-2
v_call: TRBV4-1
clone_size: .
cdr3_aa: CASSQVRGAGAVDTGELFF

j_call: TRBJ2-1
v_call: TRBV15
clone_size: .
cdr3_aa: CATSRAGGPIYNEQFF

j_call: TRBJ2-7
v_call: TRBV27
clone_size: .
cdr3_aa: CASSLSLAGLTYEQYF

j_call: TRBJ2-3
v_call: TRBV29-1
clone_size: .
cdr3_aa: CSVDGDVRILSDTQYF

j_call: TRBJ2-3
v_call: TRBV6-2/TRBV6-3
clone_size: .
cdr3_aa: CASSYSIRLAGGPDTQYF

j_call: TRBJ1-1
v_call: TRBV4-2
clone_size: .
cdr3_aa: CASSRDRGTEAFF

j_call: TRBJ1-6
v_call: TRBV11-1
clone_size: once
cdr3_aa: CASSSRTGQDMWALHF

j_call: TRBJ2-7
v_call: TRBV11-1
clone_size: .
cdr3_aa: CASSGDGTYEQYF

j_call: TRBJ2-5
v_call: TRBV2
clone_size: .
cdr3_aa: CASSGRQAWETQYF

j_call: TRBJ1-2
v_call: TRBV11-2
clone_size: .
cdr3_aa: CASSSGGYGYGYTF

j_call: TRBJ2-6
v_call: TRBV7-2
clone_size: .
cdr3_aa: CASSSSGGLWANVLTF

j_call: TRBJ2-7
v_call: TRBV7-9
clone_size: .
cdr3_aa: CASSLRSNSHEQYF

j_call: TRBJ2-1
v_call: TRBV14
clone_size: .
cdr3_aa: CASSQSAGEQFF

j_call: TRBJ2-7
v_call: TRBV11-2
clone_size: .
cdr3_aa: CASSSLGTLYEQYF

j_call: TRBJ2-2
v_call: TRBV7-9
clone_size: .
cdr3_aa: CASSVDGYTGELFF

j_call: TRBJ2-7
v_call: TRBV7-3
clone_size: .
cdr3_aa: CASSLQGYEQYF

j_call: TRBJ2-1
v_call: TRBV13
clone_size: .
cdr3_aa: CASSAPTSGTRDEQFF

j_call: TRBJ2-5
v_call: TRBV6-5
clone_size: .
cdr3_aa: CASSTGVAGRETQYF

j_call: TRBJ2-3
v_call: TRBV18
clone_size: .
cdr3_aa: CASSPPSRDTQYF